This TCR beta chain was documented in a study of shared clonotypes between healthy human individuals. Study information: Each donor had three CD4 naive, three CD4 memory, two CD8 naive and one CD8 memory plate. Study findings and constraints: The small donor group covered limited genetic and exposure diversity.

Produced via immunoSEQ multiplex PCR; TCRdb's table is partial and in-frame only. The sample includes around 2,000,000 clones, 85% to 95% seen only once; the top ten take under 0.15%. Worth noting for this clone: As yet, its antigen is unknown. The sample contains more than one DNA sequence encoding this CDR3.

V shed 0 bases and J shed 4 bases, with 4 bases lying between them. The CDR3 is 12 residues long. Per the germline V gene, CDR1 is GTSNPN and CDR2 is SVGIG (reference sequence). The chain combines TRBV30 with TRBJ1-3; D remains unclear. This clonotype was obtained from a man aged 18 to 30 in good health. Source material: naive CD4+ T cells sorted from blood. Described subset: CD45RA+ positively selected. The CDR3 loop reads CAWSVPGNTIYF. In nucleotides, the CDR3 is TGTGCCTGGAGTGTACCCGGAAACACCATATATTTT.